The 2 T cell receptor beta chains presented below share a single source sample, sequenced in a study of shared clonotypes between healthy human individuals (dated by TCRdb to 2018 to 2021). CD8 naive samples were CD45RO-negative cells positively selected for CCR7, giving a CD45RA+CCR7+ population that excluded TemRA cells. The method was the immunoSEQ multiplex PCR assay. TCRdb limited this immuneACCESS table to in-frame rearrangements with V and J called. A share of clones is missing; checked studies link under half to unresolved V genes, and the rest is unexplained. For this sample the table gives hundreds of thousands of clones, of which roughly 96% were detected only once. The ten top clones hold about 0.22% of the sample. Material: naive CD8+ T cells sorted from blood. Reading the label with the study, this specimen's cell subset or site is: CD45RA+CCR7+. These receptors were obtained from a man younger than 45 in good health.

This clone came up once. The genes are TRBV28 and TRBJ2-1; weak D call: TRBD1 (5 bases). Germline CDR1 MDHEN, CDR2 SYDVKM. The CDR3 extends over 19 amino acids. Trimming left V 7 bases short and J 0 bases short, with 25 bases between. The CDR3 nucleotides read TGTGCCAGCATTGATGGGGCTCACATATTAGAGAGCTCCTACAATGAGCAGTTCTTC. It translates to CASIDGAHILESSYNEQFF.

V and J are TRBV29-1 and TRBJ1-2; D is uncertain. The CDR3 has 13 residues. CDR1 and CDR2 from the germline V gene are SQVTM and ANQGSEA. The CDR3 sequence: CSVGSVENYGYTF. Written as DNA, the CDR3 is TGCAGTGTGGGGTCGGTCGAAAACTATGGCTACACCTTC.